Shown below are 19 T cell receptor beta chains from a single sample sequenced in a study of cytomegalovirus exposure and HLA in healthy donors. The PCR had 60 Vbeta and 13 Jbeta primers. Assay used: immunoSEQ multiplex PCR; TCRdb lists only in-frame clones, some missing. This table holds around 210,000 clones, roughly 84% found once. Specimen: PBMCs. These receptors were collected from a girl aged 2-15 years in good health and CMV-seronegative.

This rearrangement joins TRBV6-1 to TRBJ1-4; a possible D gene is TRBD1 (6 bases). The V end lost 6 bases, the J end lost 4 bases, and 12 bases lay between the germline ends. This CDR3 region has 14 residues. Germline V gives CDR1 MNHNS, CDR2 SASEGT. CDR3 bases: TGTGCCAGCAGATACAGGGCCGGTAATGAAAAACTGTTTTTT. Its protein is CASRYRAGNEKLFF.

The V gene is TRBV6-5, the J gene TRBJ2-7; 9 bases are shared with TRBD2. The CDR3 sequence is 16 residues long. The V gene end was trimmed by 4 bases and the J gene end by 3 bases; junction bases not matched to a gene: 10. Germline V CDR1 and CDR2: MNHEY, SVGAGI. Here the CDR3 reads CASSFGLAGPYYEQYF. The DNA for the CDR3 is TGTGCCAGCAGTTTCGGGCTAGCGGGGCCGTACTACGAGCAGTACTTC.

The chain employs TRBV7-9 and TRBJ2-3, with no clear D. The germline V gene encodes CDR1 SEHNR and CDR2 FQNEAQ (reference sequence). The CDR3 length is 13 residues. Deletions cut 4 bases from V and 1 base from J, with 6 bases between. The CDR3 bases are TGTGCCAGCAGCTCTCTCGGCACAGATACGCAGTATTTT. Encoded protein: CASSSLGTDTQYF.

The CDR3 region has the DNA TGTGCCAGCAGTGAGTCCGGGACAGGCTCCTGGGTGTTCTATGGCTACACCTTC. Encoded protein: CASSESGTGSWVFYGYTF. The chain joins TRBV6-1 to TRBJ1-2, with 8 bases aligning to TRBD1. Per the germline V gene, CDR1 is MNHNS and CDR2 is SASEGT. With 3 bases clipped from V and 4 bases from J, the junction kept 16 bases outside the gene matches. The length of the CDR3 is 18 residues.

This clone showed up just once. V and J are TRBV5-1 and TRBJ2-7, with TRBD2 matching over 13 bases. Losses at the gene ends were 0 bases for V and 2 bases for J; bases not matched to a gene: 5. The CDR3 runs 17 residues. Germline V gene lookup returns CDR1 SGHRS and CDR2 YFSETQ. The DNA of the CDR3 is TGCGCCAGCAGCTTGGGGACTAGCGGGGGATTTACCTACGAGCAGTACTTC. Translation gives CASSLGTSGGFTYEQYF. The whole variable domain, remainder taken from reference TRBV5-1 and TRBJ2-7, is KAGVTQTPRYLIKTRGQQVTLSCSPISGHRSVSWYQQTPGQGLQFLFEYFSETQRNKGNFPGRFSGRQFSNSRSEMNVSTLELGDSALYLCASSLGTSGGFTYEQYFGPGTRLTVT.

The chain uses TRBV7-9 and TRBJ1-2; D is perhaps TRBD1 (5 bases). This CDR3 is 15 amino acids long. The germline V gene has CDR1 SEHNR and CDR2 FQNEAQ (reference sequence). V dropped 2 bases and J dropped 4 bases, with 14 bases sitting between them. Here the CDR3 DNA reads TGTGCCAGCAGCTTAATAGGGGCGGGGGGCTATGGCTACACCTTC. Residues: CASSLIGAGGYGYTF.

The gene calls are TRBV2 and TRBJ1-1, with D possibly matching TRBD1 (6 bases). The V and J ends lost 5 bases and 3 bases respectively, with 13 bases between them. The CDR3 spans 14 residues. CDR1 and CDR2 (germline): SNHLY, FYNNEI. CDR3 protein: CASSTWEGDTEAFF. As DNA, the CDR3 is TGTGCCAGCAGTACGTGGGAGGGGGACACTGAAGCTTTCTTT.

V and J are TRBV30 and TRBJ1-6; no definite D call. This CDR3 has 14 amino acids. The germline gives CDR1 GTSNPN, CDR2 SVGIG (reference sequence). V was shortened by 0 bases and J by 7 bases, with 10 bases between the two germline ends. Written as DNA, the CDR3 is TGTGCCTGGAGTGTGGGTAACGGGAATTCACCCCTCCACTTT. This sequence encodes CAWSVGNGNSPLHF. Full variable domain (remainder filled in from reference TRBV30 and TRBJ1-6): SQTIHQWPATLVQPVGSPLSLECTVEGTSNPNLYWYRQAAGRGLQLLFYSVGIGQISSEVPQNLSASRPQDRQFILSSKKLLLSDSGFYLCAWSVGNGNSPLHFGNGTRLTVT.

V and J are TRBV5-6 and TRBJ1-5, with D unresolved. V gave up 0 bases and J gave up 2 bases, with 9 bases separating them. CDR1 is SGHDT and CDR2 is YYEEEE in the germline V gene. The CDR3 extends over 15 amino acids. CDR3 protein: CASSLGGKRNQPQHF. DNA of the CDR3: TGTGCCAGCAGCTTGGGAGGGAAACGCAATCAGCCCCAGCATTTT.

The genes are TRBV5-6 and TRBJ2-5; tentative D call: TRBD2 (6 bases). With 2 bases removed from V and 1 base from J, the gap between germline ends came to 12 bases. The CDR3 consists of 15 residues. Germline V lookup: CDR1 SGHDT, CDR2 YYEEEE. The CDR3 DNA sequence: TGTGCCAGCAGCTTTCGGACTACCGCCCAAGAGACCCAGTACTTC. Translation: CASSFRTTAQETQYF.

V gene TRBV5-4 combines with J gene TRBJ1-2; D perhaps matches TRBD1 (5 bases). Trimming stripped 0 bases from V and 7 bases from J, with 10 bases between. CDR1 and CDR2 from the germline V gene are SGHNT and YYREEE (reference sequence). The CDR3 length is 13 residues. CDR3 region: CASSLGGVGGYTF. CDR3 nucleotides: TGTGCCAGCAGCTTGGGGGGCGTCGGTGGCTACACCTTC.

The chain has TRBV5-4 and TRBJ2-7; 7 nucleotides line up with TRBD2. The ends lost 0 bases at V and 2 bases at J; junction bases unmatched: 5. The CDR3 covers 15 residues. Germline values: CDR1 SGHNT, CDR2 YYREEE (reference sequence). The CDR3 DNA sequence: TGTGCCAGCAGCTTGGGGGGGGGAAAGACCTACGAGCAGTACTTC. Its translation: CASSLGGGKTYEQYF.

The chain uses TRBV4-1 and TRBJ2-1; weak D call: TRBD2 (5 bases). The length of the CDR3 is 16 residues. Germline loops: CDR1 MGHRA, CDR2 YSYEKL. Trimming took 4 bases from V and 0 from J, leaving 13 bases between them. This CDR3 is CASSPQAAASYNEQFF. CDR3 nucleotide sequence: TGCGCCAGCAGCCCCCAAGCGGCGGCCTCCTACAATGAGCAGTTCTTC.

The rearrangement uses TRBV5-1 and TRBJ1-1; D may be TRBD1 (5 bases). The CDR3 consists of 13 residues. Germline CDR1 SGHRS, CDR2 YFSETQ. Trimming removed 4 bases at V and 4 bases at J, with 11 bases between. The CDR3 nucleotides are TGCGCCAGCAGCCGCGTGGGGGGCACTGAAGCTTTCTTT. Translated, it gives CASSRVGGTEAFF.

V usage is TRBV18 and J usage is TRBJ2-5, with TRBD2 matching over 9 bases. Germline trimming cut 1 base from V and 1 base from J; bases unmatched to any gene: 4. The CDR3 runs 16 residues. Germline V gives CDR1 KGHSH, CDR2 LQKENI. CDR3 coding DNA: TGTGCCAGCTCACCACAGGCTAGCGGGGCCCAAGAGACCCAGTACTTC. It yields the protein CASSPQASGAQETQYF. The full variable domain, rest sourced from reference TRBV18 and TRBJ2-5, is NAGVMQNPRHLVRRRGQEARLRCSPMKGHSHVYWYRQLPEEGLKFMVYLQKENIIDESGMPKERFSAEFPKEGPSILRIQQVVRGDSAAYFCASSPQASGAQETQYFGPGTRLLVL.

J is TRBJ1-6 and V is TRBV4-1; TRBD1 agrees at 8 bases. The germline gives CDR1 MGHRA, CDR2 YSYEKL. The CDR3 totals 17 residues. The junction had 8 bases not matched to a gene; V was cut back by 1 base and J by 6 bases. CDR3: CASSQGQGALSNSPLHF. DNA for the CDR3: TGCGCCAGCAGCCAAGGGCAGGGGGCGCTTAGTAATTCACCCCTCCACTTT.

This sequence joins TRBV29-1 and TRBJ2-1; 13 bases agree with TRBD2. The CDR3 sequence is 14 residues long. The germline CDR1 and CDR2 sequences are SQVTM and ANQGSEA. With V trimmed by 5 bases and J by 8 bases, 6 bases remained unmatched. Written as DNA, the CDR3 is TGCAGCGTTCTACTAGCGGGAGGGCCCCATGAGCAGTTCTTC. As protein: CSVLLAGGPHEQFF.

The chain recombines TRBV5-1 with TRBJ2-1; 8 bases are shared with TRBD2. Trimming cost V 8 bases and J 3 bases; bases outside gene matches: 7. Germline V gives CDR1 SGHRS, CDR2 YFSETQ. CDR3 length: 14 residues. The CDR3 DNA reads TGCGCCAGTAAAAGCGGGGGTGTCTACAATGAGCAGTTCTTC. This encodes CASKSGGVYNEQFF. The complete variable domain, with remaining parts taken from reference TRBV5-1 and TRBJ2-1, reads KAGVTQTPRYLIKTRGQQVTLSCSPISGHRSVSWYQQTPGQGLQFLFEYFSETQRNKGNFPGRFSGRQFSNSRSEMNVSTLELGDSALYLCASKSGGVYNEQFFGPGTRLTVL.

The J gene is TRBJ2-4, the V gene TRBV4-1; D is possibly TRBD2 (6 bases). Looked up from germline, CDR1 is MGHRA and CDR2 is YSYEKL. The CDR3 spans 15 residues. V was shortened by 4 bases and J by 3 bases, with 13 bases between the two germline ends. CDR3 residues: CASSRRDGGKNIQYF. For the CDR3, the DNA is TGCGCCAGCAGCCGGCGGGACGGGGGCAAAAACATTCAGTACTTC.